Each of the 12 T cell receptor beta chains below was sequenced from the same sample in a study of T cells after yellow fever vaccination. In TCRdb, the 5' RACE reads were re-called with MiXCR into one record per CDR3 protein. The sample includes 100,000 to 150,000 distinct CDR3 sequences, about 15% of them seen just once. The material was CD8+ T cells sorted from PBMCs, obtained 5 days after the yellow fever booster vaccination. The receptor set was obtained from a man aged 18 to 35 who received the YFV17D yellow fever vaccine.

The chain is built from TRBV12-3 or TRBV12-4 and TRBJ2-3; no clear D. This CDR3 is 12 amino acids long. Trimming cost V 5 bases and J 3 bases, with 6 bases left between them. The CDR3 loop reads CASSTLTDTQYF. In DNA, the CDR3 is TGTGCCAGCAGTACTTTAACAGATACGCAGTATTTT.

This clonotype was detected a few times. The rearrangement uses TRBV27 and TRBJ2-3; 8 bases are a match to TRBD2. J gave up 2 bases and V 2 bases, and 6 bases lay outside the gene matches. CDR3 length equals 16 residues. The germline V gene encodes CDR1 MNHEY and CDR2 SMNVEV (reference sequence). The CDR3 DNA follows: TGTGCCAGCAGTTTAAGGCTAGCGGGCGTCACAGATACGCAGTATTTT. Protein: CASSLRLAGVTDTQYF.

This clonotype came up a few times. V is TRBV5-1 and J is TRBJ2-5, with no clear D. Trimming took off 2 bases at V and 1 base at J, with 12 bases between the two ends. CDR1 and CDR2 (germline): SGHRS, YFSETQ. The CDR3 runs 15 residues. CDR3 protein: CASSLGILFQETQYF. In DNA form, the CDR3 reads TGCGCCAGCAGCTTAGGGATCCTCTTCCAAGAGACCCAGTACTTC.

This clonotype was observed a few times. The chain uses TRBV5-6 and TRBJ2-7, with 11 bases that match TRBD2. Per the germline V gene, CDR1 is SGHDT and CDR2 is YYEEEE. V dropped 0 bases and J dropped 0; count of bases not matched to a gene: 5. The CDR3 is 17 residues long. The CDR3 is CASSLGLAGSSSYEQYF. CDR3 sequence (DNA): TGTGCCAGCAGCTTGGGACTAGCGGGGTCGAGCTCCTACGAGCAGTACTTC.

The rearrangement links TRBV6-5 to TRBJ1-5, with a possible D match to TRBD1 (6 bases). The CDR3 is made up of 13 amino acids. The V gene lost 4 bases and the J gene lost 11 bases, with 15 bases spanning the gap. From germline, CDR1 is MNHEY and CDR2 SVGAGI. The CDR3 nucleotides are TGTGCCAGCAGTTCGCCCGGGGGCTTGACCCAGCATTTT. Amino acids: CASSSPGGLTQHF.

There are a few counts of this clonotype. J is TRBJ2-2 and V is TRBV7-9; D unclear. This CDR3 is built from 17 residues. CDR1 SEHNR and CDR2 FQNEAQ come from the germline V gene (reference sequence). The V gene lost 5 bases and the J gene lost 0 bases, with 16 bases spanning the gap. The CDR3 region is CASSPRRAASNTGELFF. The CDR3 nucleotides are TGTGCCAGCAGCCCCCGCCGGGCAGCATCGAACACCGGGGAGCTGTTTTTT.

In this sample, this clonotype turned up a few times. V gene TRBV7-8 combines with J gene TRBJ2-1, with 8 nucleotides matching TRBD1. The germline V gene encodes CDR1 SGHVS and CDR2 FQNEAQ. The CDR3 totals 16 residues. J gave up 7 bases and V 4 bases, and 12 bases lay outside the gene matches. CDR3 sequence (DNA): TGTGCCAGCAGCTACCGGACAGGGAGAGGGAGAAATGAGCAGTTCTTC. This translates into CASSYRTGRGRNEQFF.

In its sample, this clonotype was seen a few times. The chain combines TRBV4-1 with TRBJ2-2; 7 nucleotides line up with TRBD1. Germline CDR1 MGHRA, CDR2 YSYEKL. The CDR3 covers 14 residues. The J segment lost 7 bases and the V segment lost 2 bases, leaving 4 bases of the junction unmatched. The CDR3 loop reads CASSQINRGGELFF. The CDR3 bases are TGCGCCAGCAGCCAAATCAACAGGGGCGGGGAGCTGTTTTTT.

The chain has TRBV7-8 and TRBJ2-7; D not certain. The CDR3 is made up of 14 amino acids. CDR1 and CDR2 (germline): SGHVS, FQNEAQ. Between the trimmed V and J ends, which lost 5 bases and 2 bases, there was a span of 13 bases. The CDR3 region is CASSPGGSPYEQYF. The CDR3 nucleotides read TGTGCCAGCAGCCCCGGCGGCAGCCCCTACGAGCAGTACTTC.

There are a few counts of this clonotype. J is TRBJ1-2 and V is TRBV18; D not certain. Germline V gene sequence: CDR1 KGHSH, CDR2 LQKENI. The CDR3 sequence is 15 residues long. Between the trimmed V and J ends, which lost 8 bases and 0 bases, there was a span of 16 bases. The CDR3 is CASAGYMLANYGYTF. CDR3 nucleotides: TGTGCCAGCGCGGGATACATGTTAGCTAACTATGGCTACACCTTC.

This clonotype was detected only a few times. The chain links TRBV4-3 to TRBJ2-1; TRBD2 matches at 9 bases. Per the germline V gene, CDR1 is LGHNA and CDR2 is YSLEER. There are 14 residues in the CDR3. V lost 4 bases and J lost 4; bases outside the gene matches: 2. CDR3 protein: CASSPGLAYNEQFF. CDR3 DNA sequence: TGCGCCAGCAGCCCTGGACTAGCGTACAATGAGCAGTTCTTC.

The genes are TRBV4-1 and TRBJ2-3; 8 bases match TRBD2. With V trimmed by 3 bases and J by 0 bases, 5 bases remained unmatched. Looked up from germline, CDR1 is MGHRA and CDR2 is YSYEKL. This CDR3 contains 16 residues. CDR3 coding DNA: TGCGCCAGCAGCCACCGGGCTAGCGGGAGCACAGATACGCAGTATTTT. Translating gives CASSHRASGSTDTQYF.